The clone carrying this TCR beta chain has a single count. Antigen specificity is unknown. This entry comes from a study of shared clonotypes between healthy human individuals. The CDR3 length is 18 residues. V shed 3 bases and J shed 3 bases, with 24 bases lying between them. Germline V gives CDR1 MGHRA, CDR2 YSYEKL. The table came from immunoSEQ multiplex PCR; TCRdb's copy has only in-frame clones and leaves some out. The table includes some 2,000,000 clones, approximately 94% detected once. Only CD45RO-negative cells positively selected for CCR7 counted as naive CD8 cells, so terminally differentiated effector memory CD45RA+ cells were excluded. Among the donors, all were Caucasian adults who lived in Nashville, Tennessee. Findings of the study overall: On the whole, naive subsets had larger estimated richness than memory subsets had.

Sequencing used naive CD8+ T cells sorted from blood. This clonotype was obtained from a man between 18 and 35 years old in good health. The chain carries TRBV4-1 and TRBJ2-7; either TRBD1 or TRBD2 may fit D (5 bases each). The CDR3 protein is CASSQAESSWGSRYEQYF. CDR3 DNA: TGCGCCAGCAGCCAGGCCGAATCATCCTGGGGGTCCCGCTACGAGCAGTACTTC.